The entry below describes one TCR beta chain. This clonotype came up a few times. There is no known antigen for this receptor. The input lacks base qualities; no much larger clone sits a single base away. The TCR beta CDR3 regions were amplified from the RNA transcripts. The first round of RT-PCR for the TCR CDR3 was performed with the HTBI primer set and the Qiagen OneStep RT-PCR kit. Libraries were constructed in a second round of multiplex PCR, after which size selection and purification were performed. Libraries were sequenced paired-end with 100 bp reads on an Illumina HiSeq2000. In the paper's pipeline: SOAPnuke was used to process the raw data, removing reads that contained adapters or uncalled bases, had a mean Phred below 15, or lacked an exact match to the constant primer or identifier. High-quality paired reads were merged with COPE v1.2.5, and unique nucleotide sequences were defined as clonotypes. Clonotypes were aligned to IMGT TRBV, TRBD and TRBJ reference segments using MiTCR v1.1. Only V-J combinations with frequency above 0.0001, covering 99% to 99.2% of repertoires, were analysed. A TCS score was defined as the ratio of F50 (clonal expansion) to E x V (chaos), with BLOSUM62-based TCRdist applied between CDR3 peptides within each V-J. Welch's t-statistics and random forest reduced just over 500 V-J features to fewer than 15, which were used in a naive Bayes classifier (R e1071). TCRdb's own reprocessing of the public reads used fastp at Q25 and MiXCR and kept productive beta chains. One record per CDR3 amino acid sequence lists the most common genes and DNA. What appears here as the V and J calls and clone size reflects TCRdb's work, not the paper's. Counted in this sample were roughly 500,000 distinct CDR3 sequences; less than 25% of them appeared once. Of the sample, around 50% is held by the ten largest clones.

The data are from a study of T cells in Graves' hyperthyroidism and ophthalmopathy (dated by TCRdb to between 2017 and 2020). Context from the whole study: Peripheral blood samples were taken at initial diagnosis, before any treatment was given. A discovery cohort of roughly 100 patients, about 44 with Graves' ophthalmopathy and more than 55 with stable Graves' hyperthyroidism, was used to find distinguishing TCR V-J signatures. Prospective prediction of ophthalmopathy was tested in an independent validation cohort of 18 hyperthyroidism patients and roughly 16 patients who later progressed to ophthalmopathy. The roughly 100 discovery patients were randomly divided into training and test sets at a 7:3 ratio. In roughly six Graves' hyperthyroidism patients, the study also compared T-cell repertoires from thyroid tissue with T-cell repertoires from blood. After blood sampling, hyperthyroidism patients were treated with methimazole at a starting dose of 30 mg daily, and ophthalmopathy patients were treated with high-dose intravenous methylprednisolone. According to the paper, TCR Vbeta CDR3 sequencing was carried out on some 130 peripheral blood samples, which came from about 45 ophthalmopathy, around 74 hyperthyroidism and approximately 17 progressor patients.

Beyond this particular receptor, the publication reports: Most expanded thyroid clonotypes (frequency above 0.001) were also detected in blood, a finding suggesting that blood repertoires may reflect thyroid immune responses. A model built on a 13 V-J signature distinguished ophthalmopathy from stable hyperthyroidism, reaching over 85% sensitivity and about 81% specificity in cross-validation and 80%/75% in testing. Sample size was not statistically predetermined, and investigators were not blinded to group allocation. In validation, the model predicted progression to ophthalmopathy with 55% to 71% sensitivity and less than 75% specificity, a median of approximately 6.7 months before onset.

Moderately to severely active disease, a Clinical Activity Score of at least 3, a NOSPECS grade of at least 4, and a duration under 3 months were present in ophthalmopathy patients. Exclusion was applied to patients with uncontrolled infections, other autoimmune diseases, pregnancy or lactation. Clinical symptoms, serum thyroxine and TRAb, thyroid ultrasound, and orbital computed tomography formed the basis for the diagnoses. Ficoll-Paque density gradient centrifugation was used to isolate PBMCs from 9.5 to 10 ml of fresh peripheral blood. Total RNA was extracted using Trizol reagent, and RNA quality was assessed on an Agilent 2100 Bioanalyzer. From the cysteine up to the phenylalanine, the CDR3 has a length of 16 residues. The sequence is cut down to CDR3 DNA, 48 bases in frame from base 1. Looking up the germline V gene (reference sequence) yields CDR1 LGHDT and CDR2 YNNKEL. Trimming removed 0 bases from V and 7 bases from J, leaving 13 bases between the germline ends.

This chain joins TRBV3-1 to TRBJ1-6; TRBD1 might be the D gene, on 6 matching bases. This TCR was recovered from a woman aged 65 to 85 with Graves' ophthalmopathy. The sequencing sample was made of blood. The CDR3 region has the sequence CASSQDWGARNSPLHF. The base sequence is TGTGCCAGCAGCCAAGATTGGGGGGCACGGAATTCACCCCTCCACTTT. Outside the CDR3, residues come from the reference TRBV3-1 and TRBJ1-6 proteins, so the full variable domain is: DTAVSQTPKYLVTQMGNDKSIKCEQNLGHDTMYWYKQDSKKFLKIMFSYNNKELIINETVPNRFSPKSPDKAHLNLHINSLELGDSAVYFCASSQDWGARNSPLHFGNGTRLTVT.